These T cell receptor beta chains were read from a single sample in a study of prognosis after radiotherapy for stage I lung cancer. TCRdb used MiXCR to reprocess the multiplex PCR reads, holding one entry per CDR3 protein. The data show roughly 13,000 distinct CDR3 sequences, about 50% seen once. This sample comprised PBMCs, obtained before or after stereotactic body radiation therapy (not recorded which). The receptors shown here come from a donor of 50 years or more with non-small cell lung cancer. CDR3s include the opening cysteine and the closing phenylalanine or tryptophan. The D gene is left open where the match is weak. Not all rows give a size; the values are once, few, many and, for expanded clones, a class.

J,D,size,V,DNA,CDR3
TRBJ2-7,TRBD2,NA,TRBV12-3/TRBV12-4,TGTGCCAGCAAGAACCCGGGGAGGGCCGAGCAGTACTTC,CASKNPGRAEQYF
TRBJ2-1,NA,many,TRBV2,TGTGCCAGCAGCCCGGGAGCATCCTACAATGAGCAGTTCTTC,CASSPGASYNEQFF
TRBJ2-4,NA,NA,TRBV11-3,TGTGCCAGCAGCTTAGATCTTAGAGGCGGTATTCAGTACTTC,CASSLDLRGGIQYF
TRBJ2-7,NA,NA,TRBV7-9,TGTGCCAGCAGCTTGTACGAGGCGTGCTACGAGCAGTACTTC,CASSLYEACYEQYF
TRBJ2-1,NA,NA,TRBV6-1,TGTGCCAGCGCCGTGGGGGGCTCCTACAATGAGCAGTTCTTC,CASAVGGSYNEQFF
TRBJ2-7,TRBD2,many,TRBV20-1,TGCAGTGCTACCGGGACTAGCGAATCCTACGAGCAGTACTTC,CSATGTSESYEQYF
TRBJ1-1,NA,many,TRBV5-5,TGTGCCAGCAGCCGCTCGGGTACAATGAACACTGAAGCTTTCTTT,CASSRSGTMNTEAFF
TRBJ2-7,NA,NA,TRBV27,TGTGCCTGCTTGACCTTCACCGAGCAGTACTTC,CACLTFTEQYF
TRBJ1-2,NA,NA,TRBV6-2/TRBV6-3,TGTGCCAGCAGTCCCTATGGCTACACCTTC,CASSPYGYTF
TRBJ2-7,NA,many,TRBV7-9,TGTGCCAGCAGCTTAGCCAGGGACTACGAGCAGTACTTC,CASSLARDYEQYF
TRBJ2-7,TRBD2,medium-sized,TRBV2,TGTGCCAGCCTTGGACTAGCGGGAGTCTACGAGCAGTACTTC,CASLGLAGVYEQYF
TRBJ2-2,NA,many,TRBV12-3/TRBV12-4,TGTGCCAGCAGTTTGTGGTGGGACCCTAACACCGGGGAGCTGTTTTTT,CASSLWWDPNTGELFF
TRBJ1-2,NA,NA,TRBV20-1,TGCAGTGCTATACCCCGCTCTTCCGAGGGTGGCTACACCTTC,CSAIPRSSEGGYTF
TRBJ2-7,TRBD2,NA,TRBV20-1,TGCAGTGCTAGAGATGGACTAGCTAGCGAGCAGTACTTC,CSARDGLASEQYF
TRBJ1-5,NA,many,TRBV6-1,TGTGCCAGCAGTCCCAGGGGTTCGGAGCAGCCCCAGCATTTT,CASSPRGSEQPQHF
TRBJ2-5,NA,many,TRBV6-1,TGTGCCAGCAGCCGAACACGGGACCTACGAGAGACCCAGTACTTC,CASSRTRDLRETQYF
TRBJ1-6,NA,NA,TRBV6-5,TGTGCCAGCAGCTCACCCCTCCACTTT,CASSSPLHF
TRBJ1-2,TRBD1,NA,TRBV30,TGTGCCTGGAATAAGGGACAGGGCGTTAACTATGGCTACACCTTC,CAWNKGQGVNYGYTF
TRBJ2-1,NA,many,TRBV3-1,TGTGCCAGCAGCCAAGAGAATAGGGGTTATCATGAGCAGTTCTTC,CASSQENRGYHEQFF
TRBJ2-2,NA,many,TRBV5-1,TGCGCCAGCAGCTTGCGGGAGACCGGGGAGCTGTTTTTT,CASSLRETGELFF
TRBJ2-7,NA,NA,TRBV28,TGTGCCAGCAGTTTTCCAGGGACCCGGGCGTACGAGCAGTACTTC,CASSFPGTRAYEQYF
TRBJ2-7,NA,NA,TRBV12-3/TRBV12-4,TGTGCCAGCAGTCCCCCGACAGGTAGCTACGAGCAGTACTTC,CASSPPTGSYEQYF
TRBJ2-1,TRBD1,NA,TRBV6-2/TRBV6-3,TGTGCCAGCAGTGCGGGACAGGGAGACTACAATGAGCAGTTCTTC,CASSAGQGDYNEQFF
TRBJ1-1,NA,NA,TRBV27,TGTGCCAGCAGTATACGGGCCGGGGACCTAGATAATGCTTTCTTT,CASSIRAGDLDNAFF
TRBJ2-7,TRBD1,many,TRBV27,TGTGCCAGCAGCTACAGGGGGCGGGGGTACTTC,CASSYRGRGYF
TRBJ2-2,NA,medium-sized,TRBV7-2,TGTGCCAGCAGCTTAATAGGGGGCGGGGAGCTGTTTTTT,CASSLIGGGELFF
TRBJ1-5,NA,NA,TRBV20-1,TGCAGTGCTAGGTCCTTCCGGGGGGGTAGCAATCAGCCCCAGCATTTT,CSARSFRGGSNQPQHF